This T cell receptor (beta chain) was found in a study of cytomegalovirus exposure and HLA in healthy donors. The wider study: Tens of millions of unique TCR sequences came from HLA-typed donors in an early release.

This clone has only a few counts. PCR primers comprised 60 Vbeta and 13 Jbeta primers. Profiled with immunoSEQ multiplex PCR; TCRdb holds only in-frame clones, not every one. The sample has about 200,000 clones; roughly 77% are singletons. The TCR sequence derives from a male donor in good health and CMV-seropositive. The sample consisted of PBMCs.

In nucleotides, the CDR3 is TGCGCCAGCAGCCCGATCCAGGGGATCACTGAAGCTTTCTTT. Translating it yields CASSPIQGITEAFF. This chain uses TRBV5-1 with TRBJ1-1; TRBD1 is a possible D gene (6 bases). Germline lookup yields CDR1 SGHRS and CDR2 YFSETQ. The length of the CDR3 is 14 residues. The ends were cut back, 4 bases at V and 4 bases at J, with 14 bases in the middle. The whole variable domain, filled in from reference TRBV5-1 and TRBJ1-1, reads KAGVTQTPRYLIKTRGQQVTLSCSPISGHRSVSWYQQTPGQGLQFLFEYFSETQRNKGNFPGRFSGRQFSNSRSEMNVSTLELGDSALYLCASSPIQGITEAFFGQGTRLTVV.